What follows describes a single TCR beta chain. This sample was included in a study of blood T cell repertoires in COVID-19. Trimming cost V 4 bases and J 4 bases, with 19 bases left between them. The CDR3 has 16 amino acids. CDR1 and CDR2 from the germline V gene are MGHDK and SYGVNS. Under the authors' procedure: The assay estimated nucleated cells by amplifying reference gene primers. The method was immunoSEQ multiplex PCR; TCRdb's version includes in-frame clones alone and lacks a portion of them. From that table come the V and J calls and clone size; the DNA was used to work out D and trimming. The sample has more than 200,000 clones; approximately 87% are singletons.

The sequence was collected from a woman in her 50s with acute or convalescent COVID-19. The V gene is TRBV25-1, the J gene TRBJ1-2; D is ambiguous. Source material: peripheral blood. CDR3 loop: CASSGPRAGRFYGYTF. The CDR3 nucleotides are TGTGCCAGCAGTGGTCCGAGGGCAGGCCGATTCTATGGCTACACCTTC.